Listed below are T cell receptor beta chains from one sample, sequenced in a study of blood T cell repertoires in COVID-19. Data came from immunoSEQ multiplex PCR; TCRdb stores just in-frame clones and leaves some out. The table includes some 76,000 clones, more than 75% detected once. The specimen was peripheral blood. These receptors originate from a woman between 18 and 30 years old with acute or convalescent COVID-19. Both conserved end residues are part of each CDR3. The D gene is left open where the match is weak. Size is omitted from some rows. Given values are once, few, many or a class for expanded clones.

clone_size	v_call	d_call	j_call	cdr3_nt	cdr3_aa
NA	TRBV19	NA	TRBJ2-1	TGTGCCAGTAGTATAGATGGTAGGACAGACGCCTACAATGAGCAGTTCTTC	CASSIDGRTDAYNEQFF
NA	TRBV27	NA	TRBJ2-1	TGTGCCAGCAGAATCGAGGGAGGTTCGAAGAAGGAGCAGTTCTTC	CASRIEGGSKKEQFF
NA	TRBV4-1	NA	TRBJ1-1	TGCGCCAGCAGCCAAAATGAGCGGACAGCCAACACTGAAGCTTTCTTT	CASSQNERTANTEAFF
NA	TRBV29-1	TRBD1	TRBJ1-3	TGCAGCGTTGATTCGGCAGGGGGTCTTCCTGGAAACACCATATATTTT	CSVDSAGGLPGNTIYF
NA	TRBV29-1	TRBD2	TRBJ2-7	TGCAGCGTTGGGGAGCGTCGGACTAGCGGCGAGCAGTACTTC	CSVGERRTSGEQYF
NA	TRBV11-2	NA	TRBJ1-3	TGTGCCAGCAGCCAAGGCGGGGGTGGAAACACCATATATTTT	CASSQGGGGNTIYF
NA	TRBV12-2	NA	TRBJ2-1	TGTGCAAGTCGCCGAGGGACTAGCGTCTCCTACAATGAGCAGTTCTTC	CASRRGTSVSYNEQFF
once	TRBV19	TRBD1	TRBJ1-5	TGTGCCAGTAGGACGACAGGGGGCATGGATCAGCCCCAGCATTTT	CASRTTGGMDQPQHF
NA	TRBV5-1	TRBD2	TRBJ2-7	TGCGCCAGCAGTGGAGCGGGAGGAGGCCCTAACTACGAGCAGTACTTC	CASSGAGGGPNYEQYF
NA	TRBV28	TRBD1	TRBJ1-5	TGTGCCAGCAGCCGAGGGGGGACAGGCGGACAGCCCCAGCATTTT	CASSRGGTGGQPQHF
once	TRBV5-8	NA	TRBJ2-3	TGTGCCAGCAGCTTGACGCCGGGGTTAACAGATACGCAGTATTTT	CASSLTPGLTDTQYF
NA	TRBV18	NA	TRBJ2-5	TGTGCCAGCTCACCTACATCGTACCAAGAGACCCAGTACTTC	CASSPTSYQETQYF
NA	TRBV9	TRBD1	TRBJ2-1	TGTGCCAGCAGCGTCTCCTGGACAGGACACAATGAGCAGTTCTTC	CASSVSWTGHNEQFF
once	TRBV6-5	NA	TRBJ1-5	TGTGCCAGCAATGTACAGGGAGGGGGTCAGCCCCAGCATTTT	CASNVQGGGQPQHF
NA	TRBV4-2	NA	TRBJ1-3	TGTGCCAGCAGCCAAGAGATCAGTTCTGGAAACACCATATATTTT	CASSQEISSGNTIYF
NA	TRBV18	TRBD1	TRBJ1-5	TGTGCCAGCTCACCCGACAGGGCCAATCAGCCCCAGCATTTT	CASSPDRANQPQHF
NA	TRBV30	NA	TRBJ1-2	TGTGCCTGGAGGCTCGCCGCGGGGGCAAATGGCTACACCTTC	CAWRLAAGANGYTF
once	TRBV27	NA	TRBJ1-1	TGTGCCAGCAGTTTGCGACAGGTTTTGGCTGAAGCTTTCTTT	CASSLRQVLAEAFF
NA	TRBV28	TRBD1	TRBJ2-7	TGTGCCAGCCGACAGGGGGCGAGTCCAGGTCGCGAGCAGTACTTC	CASRQGASPGREQYF
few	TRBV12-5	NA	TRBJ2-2	TGTGCTAGTGGTTTGAAACCCCTGGGAGGAGTCGATAACACCGGGGAGCTGTTTTTT	CASGLKPLGGVDNTGELFF
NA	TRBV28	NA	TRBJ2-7	TGTGCCAGCGGGGCCCAGGCTACCTACGAGCAGTACTTC	CASGAQATYEQYF
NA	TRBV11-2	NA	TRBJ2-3	TGTGCCAGCAGCTTAGTTGCGGGATCTGACACAGATACGCAGTATTTT	CASSLVAGSDTDTQYF
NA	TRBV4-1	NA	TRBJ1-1	TGCGCCAGCAGCCAAGGAAGAACCCAGGGGAACACTGAAGCTTTCTTT	CASSQGRTQGNTEAFF
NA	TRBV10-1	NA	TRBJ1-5	TGCGCCAGCCCAGGGAATCTTTATAGCAATCAGCCCCAGCATTTT	CASPGNLYSNQPQHF
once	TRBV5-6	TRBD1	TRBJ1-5	TGTGCCAGCAGCTTGGGGGGACAGGGGGGTCAGCCCCAGCATTTT	CASSLGGQGGQPQHF
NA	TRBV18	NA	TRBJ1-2	TGTGCCAGCTCACCCATCAAACAGGGTGACTATGGCTACACCTTC	CASSPIKQGDYGYTF
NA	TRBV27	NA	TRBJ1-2	TGTGCCAGCAGTTTAAGGGGTGGCGCTCATGGCTACACCTTC	CASSLRGGAHGYTF
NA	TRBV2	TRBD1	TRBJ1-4	TGTGCCAGCAAGGCTTCCGGGACAGAATTCGAAAAACTGTTTTTT	CASKASGTEFEKLFF
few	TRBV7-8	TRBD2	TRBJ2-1	TGTGCCAGCAGCTTAGTCCTGGGACTAGCGGGAGCCAATGAGCAGTTCTTC	CASSLVLGLAGANEQFF
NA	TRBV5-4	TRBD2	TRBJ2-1	TGTGCCAGCAGCTCAAGCGGGAGGGCGAGGGATGAGCAGTTCTTC	CASSSSGRARDEQFF
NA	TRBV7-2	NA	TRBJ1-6	TGTGCCAGCAGCTATCGCGCCGATTCACCCCTCCACTTT	CASSYRADSPLHF
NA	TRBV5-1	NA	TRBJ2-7	TGCGCCAGCAGCTATAGCGGAAGTCCCTACGAGCAGTACTTC	CASSYSGSPYEQYF
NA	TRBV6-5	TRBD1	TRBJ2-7	TGTGCCAGCAAACGGACAGGGGGCAGCTACGAGCAGTACTTC	CASKRTGGSYEQYF
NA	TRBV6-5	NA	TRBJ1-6	TGTGCCAGCAGTACCCCGACAGGACGCTCACCCCTCCACTTT	CASSTPTGRSPLHF
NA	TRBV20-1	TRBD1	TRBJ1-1	TGCAGTGCTAGTGATGTGTCTGGGCAGGGGGCGTACGGCACTGAAGCTTTCTTT	CSASDVSGQGAYGTEAFF
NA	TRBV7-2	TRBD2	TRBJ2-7	TGTGCCAGCAGCCGGACTAGCGGGAGTCCCTACGAGCAGTACTTC	CASSRTSGSPYEQYF
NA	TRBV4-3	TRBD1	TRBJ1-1	TGCGCCAGCAGCCAAGATCCGGGACAGGGCGCGAACACTGAAGCTTTCTTT	CASSQDPGQGANTEAFF
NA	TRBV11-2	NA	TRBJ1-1	TGTGCCAGCAGCTTAGGCAGGAACACTGAAGCTTTCTTT	CASSLGRNTEAFF
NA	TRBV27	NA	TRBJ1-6	TGTGCCAGCAGTCAGACCTATAATTCACCCCTCCACTTT	CASSQTYNSPLHF
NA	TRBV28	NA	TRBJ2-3	TGTGCCAGCAGTTTTGCGGATACGCAGTATTTT	CASSFADTQYF
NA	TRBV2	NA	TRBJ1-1	TGTGCCAGCAGCGCACAGGGTAGAAGCACTGAAGCTTTCTTT	CASSAQGRSTEAFF
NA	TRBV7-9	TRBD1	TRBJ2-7	TGTGCCAGCAGCATTACAGGGGGCGGCTCTTACGAGCAGTACTTC	CASSITGGGSYEQYF
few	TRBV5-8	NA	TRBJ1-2	TGTGCCAGCAAGAAACAGGGCTCCGTAAACTATGGCTACACCTTC	CASKKQGSVNYGYTF
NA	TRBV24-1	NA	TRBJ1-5	TGTGCCACCCCCGAGAGCAATCAGCCCCAGCATTTT	CATPESNQPQHF
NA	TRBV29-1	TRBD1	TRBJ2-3	TGCAGCGCCAACAGACAGGGATCAGATACGCAGTATTTT	CSANRQGSDTQYF
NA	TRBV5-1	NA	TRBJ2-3	TGCGCCAGCAGCTTGGTGGCTAGCGGCACAGATACGCAGTATTTT	CASSLVASGTDTQYF
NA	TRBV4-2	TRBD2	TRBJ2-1	TGTGCCAGCAGCCAAGACAGGAGGACTAGCGGGGGGGCCGAAAATGAGCAGTTCTTC	CASSQDRRTSGGAENEQFF
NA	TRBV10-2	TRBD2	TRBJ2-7	TGCGCCAGCACTGGGAGGGAGGGCGGCTACGAGCAGTACTTC	CASTGREGGYEQYF